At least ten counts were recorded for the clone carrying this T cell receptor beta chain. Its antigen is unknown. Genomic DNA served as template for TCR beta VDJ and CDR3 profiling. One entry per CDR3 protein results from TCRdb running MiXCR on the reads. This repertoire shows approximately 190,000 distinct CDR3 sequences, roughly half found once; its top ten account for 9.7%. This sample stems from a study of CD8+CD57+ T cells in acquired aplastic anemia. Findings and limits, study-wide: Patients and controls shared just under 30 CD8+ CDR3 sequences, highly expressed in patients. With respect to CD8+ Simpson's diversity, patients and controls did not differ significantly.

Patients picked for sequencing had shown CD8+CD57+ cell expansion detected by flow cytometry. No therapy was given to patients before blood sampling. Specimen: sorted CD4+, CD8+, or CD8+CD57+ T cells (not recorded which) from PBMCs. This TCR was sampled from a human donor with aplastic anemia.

CDR3 nucleotides: TGTGCCAGCACCCGGACAGGGCGGGCTAACTATGGCTACACCTTC. This codes for CASTRTGRANYGYTF. The chain links TRBV6-1 to TRBJ1-2; 8 bases line up with TRBD1. The CDR3 covers 15 residues. Germline CDR1 reads MNHNS; CDR2 reads SASEGT. The trim removed 7 bases at V and 0 bases at J, leaving 7 bases unmatched.